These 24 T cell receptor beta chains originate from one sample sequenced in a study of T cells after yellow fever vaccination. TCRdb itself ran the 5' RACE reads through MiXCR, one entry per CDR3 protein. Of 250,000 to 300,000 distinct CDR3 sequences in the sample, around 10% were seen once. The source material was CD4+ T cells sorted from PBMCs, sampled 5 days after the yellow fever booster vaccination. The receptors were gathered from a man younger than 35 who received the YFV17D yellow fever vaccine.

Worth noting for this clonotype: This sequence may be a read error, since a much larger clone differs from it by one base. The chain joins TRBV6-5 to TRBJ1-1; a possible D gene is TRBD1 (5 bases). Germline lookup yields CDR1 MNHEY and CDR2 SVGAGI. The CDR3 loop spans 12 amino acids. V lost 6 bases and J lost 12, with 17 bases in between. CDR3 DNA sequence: TGTGCCAGCAGCCTACGTGGGGGGAAGTCTTTCTTT. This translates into CASSLRGGKSFF.

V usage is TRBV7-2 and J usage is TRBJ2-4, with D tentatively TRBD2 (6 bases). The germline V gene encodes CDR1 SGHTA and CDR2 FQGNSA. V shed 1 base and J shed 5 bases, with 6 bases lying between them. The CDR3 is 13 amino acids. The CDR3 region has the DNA TGTGCCAGCAGCTTAGGGGGGGAAAACATTCAGTACTTC. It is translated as CASSLGGENIQYF.

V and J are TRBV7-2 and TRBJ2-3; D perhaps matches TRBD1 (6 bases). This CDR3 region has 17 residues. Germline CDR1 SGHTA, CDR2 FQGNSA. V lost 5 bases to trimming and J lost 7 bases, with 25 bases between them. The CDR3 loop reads CASSPRGKSPGGYTQYF. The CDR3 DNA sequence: TGTGCCAGCAGCCCAAGGGGGAAGTCCCCTGGGGGCTATACGCAGTATTTT.

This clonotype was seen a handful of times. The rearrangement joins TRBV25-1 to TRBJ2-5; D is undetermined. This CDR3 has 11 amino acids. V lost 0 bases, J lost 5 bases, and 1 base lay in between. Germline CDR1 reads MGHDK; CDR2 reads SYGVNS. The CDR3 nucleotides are TGTGCCAGCAGTGAATATGAGACCCAGTACTTC. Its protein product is CASSEYETQYF. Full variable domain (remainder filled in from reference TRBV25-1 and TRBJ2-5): EADIYQTPRYLVIGTGKKITLECSQTMGHDKMYWYQQDPGMELHLIHYSYGVNSTEKGDLSSESTVSRIRTEHFPLTLESARPSHTSQYLCASSEYETQYFGPGTRLLVL.

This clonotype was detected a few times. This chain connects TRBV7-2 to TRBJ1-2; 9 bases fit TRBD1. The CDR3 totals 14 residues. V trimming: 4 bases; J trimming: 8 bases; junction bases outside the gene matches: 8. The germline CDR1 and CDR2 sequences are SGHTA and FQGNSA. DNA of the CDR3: TGTGCCAGCAGCTATATGGGACAGGGTTTCGGCTACACCTTC. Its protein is CASSYMGQGFGYTF.

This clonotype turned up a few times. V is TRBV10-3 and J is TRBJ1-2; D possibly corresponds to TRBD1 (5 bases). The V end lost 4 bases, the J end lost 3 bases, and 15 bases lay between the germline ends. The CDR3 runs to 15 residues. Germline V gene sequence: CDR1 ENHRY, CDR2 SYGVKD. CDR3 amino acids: CAISGTGTDYYGYTF. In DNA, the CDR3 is TGTGCCATCAGTGGGACCGGGACCGACTACTATGGCTACACCTTC.

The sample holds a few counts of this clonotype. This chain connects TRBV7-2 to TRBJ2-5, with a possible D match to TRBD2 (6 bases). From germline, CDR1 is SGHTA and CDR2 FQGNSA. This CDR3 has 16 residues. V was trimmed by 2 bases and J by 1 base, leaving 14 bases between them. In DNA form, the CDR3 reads TGTGCCAGCAGCTTATGGGGAGGCGGGATCCAAGAGACCCAGTACTTC. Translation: CASSLWGGGIQETQYF.

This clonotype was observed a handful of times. The CDR3, as DNA: TGTGCCAGCAGCGTAGGTGCTAGCGCCTCCACAGATACGCAGTATTTT. Encoded protein: CASSVGASASTDTQYF. This sequence joins TRBV9 and TRBJ2-3; D may be TRBD2 (6 bases). This CDR3 region has 16 residues. V gave up 0 bases and J gave up 2 bases, with 13 bases separating them. CDR1 and CDR2 (germline): SGDLS, YYNGEE. Full variable domain (remainder filled in from reference TRBV9 and TRBJ2-3): DSGVTQTPKHLITATGQRVTLRCSPRSGDLSVYWYQQSLDQGLQFLIQYYNGEERAKGNILERFSAQQFPDLHSELNLSSLELGDSALYFCASSVGASASTDTQYFGPGTRLTVL.

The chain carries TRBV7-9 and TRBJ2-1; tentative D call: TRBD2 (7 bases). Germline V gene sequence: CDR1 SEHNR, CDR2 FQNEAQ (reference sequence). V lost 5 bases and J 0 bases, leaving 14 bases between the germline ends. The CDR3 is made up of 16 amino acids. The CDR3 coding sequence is TGTGCCAGCAGCACTTGGGGGGGGGCCTCCTACAATGAGCAGTTCTTC. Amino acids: CASSTWGGASYNEQFF.

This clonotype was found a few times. The CDR3: CASSSNAQPQHF. CDR3 DNA sequence: TGTGCCAGCAGTTCAAACGCTCAGCCCCAGCATTTT. The chain is built from TRBV12-3 or TRBV12-4 and TRBJ1-5; no reliable D call. Trimming stripped 4 bases from V and 6 bases from J, with 7 bases between. The CDR3 consists of 12 residues.

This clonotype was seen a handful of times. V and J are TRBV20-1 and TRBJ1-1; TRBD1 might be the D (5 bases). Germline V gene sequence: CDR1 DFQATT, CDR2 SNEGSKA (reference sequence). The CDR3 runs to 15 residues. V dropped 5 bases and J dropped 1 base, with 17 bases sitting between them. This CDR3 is CSAFGGELKNTEAFF. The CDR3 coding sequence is TGCAGTGCTTTTGGGGGGGAGCTAAAGAACACTGAAGCTTTCTTT.

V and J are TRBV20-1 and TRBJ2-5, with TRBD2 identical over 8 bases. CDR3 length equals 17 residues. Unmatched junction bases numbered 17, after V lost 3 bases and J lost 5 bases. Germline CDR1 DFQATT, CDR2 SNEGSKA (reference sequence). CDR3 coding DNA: TGCAGTGCTAGGACGCGGGGGGTTGACTCGTCCCGGGAGACCCAGTACTTC. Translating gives CSARTRGVDSSRETQYF.

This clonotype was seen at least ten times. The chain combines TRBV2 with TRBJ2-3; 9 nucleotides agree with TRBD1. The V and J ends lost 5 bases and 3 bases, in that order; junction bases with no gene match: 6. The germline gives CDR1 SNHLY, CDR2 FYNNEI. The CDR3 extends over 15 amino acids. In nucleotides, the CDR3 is TGTGCCAGCAGTCCGGGACAGGGATGGACAGATACGCAGTATTTT. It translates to CASSPGQGWTDTQYF.

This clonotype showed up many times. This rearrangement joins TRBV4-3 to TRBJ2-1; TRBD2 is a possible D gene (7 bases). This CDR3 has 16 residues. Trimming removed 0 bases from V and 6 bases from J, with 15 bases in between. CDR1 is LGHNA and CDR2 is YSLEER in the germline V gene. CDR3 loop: CASSQDPTGGGNEQFF. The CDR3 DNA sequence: TGCGCCAGCAGCCAAGATCCGACAGGCGGGGGCAATGAGCAGTTCTTC.

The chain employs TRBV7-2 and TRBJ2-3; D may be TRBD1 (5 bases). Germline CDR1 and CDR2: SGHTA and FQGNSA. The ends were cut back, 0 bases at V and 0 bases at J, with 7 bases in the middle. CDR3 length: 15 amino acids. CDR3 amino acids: CASSLAGHSTDTQYF. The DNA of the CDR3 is TGTGCCAGCAGCTTAGCGGGGCACAGCACAGATACGCAGTATTTT.

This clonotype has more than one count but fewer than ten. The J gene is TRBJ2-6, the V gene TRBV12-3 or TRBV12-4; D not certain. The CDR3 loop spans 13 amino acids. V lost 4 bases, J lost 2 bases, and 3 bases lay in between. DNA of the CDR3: TGTGCCAGCAGTTCTCCTGGGGCCAACGTCCTGACTTTC. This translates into CASSSPGANVLTF.

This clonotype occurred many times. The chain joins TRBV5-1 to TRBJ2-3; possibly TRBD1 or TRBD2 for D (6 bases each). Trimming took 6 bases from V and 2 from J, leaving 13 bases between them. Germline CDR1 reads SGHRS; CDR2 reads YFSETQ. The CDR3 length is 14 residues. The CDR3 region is CASKGGTNTDTQYF. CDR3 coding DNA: TGCGCCAGCAAAGGGGGGACCAACACAGATACGCAGTATTTT.

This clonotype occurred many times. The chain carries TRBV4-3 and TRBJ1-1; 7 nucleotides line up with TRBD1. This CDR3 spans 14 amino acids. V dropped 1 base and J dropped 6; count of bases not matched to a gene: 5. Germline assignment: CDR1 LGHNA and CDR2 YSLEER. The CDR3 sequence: CASSQGQGRSEAFF. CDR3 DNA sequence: TGCGCCAGCAGCCAAGGACAGGGAAGGTCTGAAGCTTTCTTT.

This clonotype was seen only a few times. The CDR3 DNA sequence: TGCGCCAGCAGCCAAGACCCGTACACCGGGGAGCTGTTTTTT. This translates into CASSQDPYTGELFF. This chain joins TRBV4-1 and TRBJ2-2; no firm D call. Germline values: CDR1 MGHRA, CDR2 YSYEKL. V was trimmed by 0 bases and J by 3 bases, leaving 5 bases between them. The CDR3 loop spans 14 amino acids.

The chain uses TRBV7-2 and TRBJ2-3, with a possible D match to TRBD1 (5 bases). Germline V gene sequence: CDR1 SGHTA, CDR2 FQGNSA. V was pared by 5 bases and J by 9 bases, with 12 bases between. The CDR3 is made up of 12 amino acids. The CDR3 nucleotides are TGTGCCAGCAGCCCCGGGCCAGGGACGCAGTATTTT. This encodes CASSPGPGTQYF.

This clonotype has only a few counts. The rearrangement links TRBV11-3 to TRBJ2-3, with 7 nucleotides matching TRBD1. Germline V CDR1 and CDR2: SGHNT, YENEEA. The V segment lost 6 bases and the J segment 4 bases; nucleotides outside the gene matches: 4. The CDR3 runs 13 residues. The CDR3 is CASRLTGSDTQYF. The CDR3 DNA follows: TGTGCCAGCAGGCTGACAGGGTCAGATACGCAGTATTTT.

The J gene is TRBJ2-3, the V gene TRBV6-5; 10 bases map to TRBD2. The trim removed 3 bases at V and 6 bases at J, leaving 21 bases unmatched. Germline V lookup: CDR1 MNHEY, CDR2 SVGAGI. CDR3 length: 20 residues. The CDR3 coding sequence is TGTGCCAGCAGTTATACTACCCCGCGGGGAAGCGGGGGGGCCCGGGATACGCAGTATTTT. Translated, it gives CASSYTTPRGSGGARDTQYF.

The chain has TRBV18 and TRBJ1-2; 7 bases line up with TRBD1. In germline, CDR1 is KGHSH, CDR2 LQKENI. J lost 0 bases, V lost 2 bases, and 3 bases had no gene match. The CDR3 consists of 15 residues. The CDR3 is CASSPGTDPNYGYTF. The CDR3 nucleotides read TGTGCCAGCTCACCAGGGACAGACCCTAACTATGGCTACACCTTC.

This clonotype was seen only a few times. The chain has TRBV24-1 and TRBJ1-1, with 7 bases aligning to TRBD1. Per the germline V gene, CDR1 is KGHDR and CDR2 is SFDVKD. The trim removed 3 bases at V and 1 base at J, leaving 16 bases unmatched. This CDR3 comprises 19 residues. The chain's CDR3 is CATSDRGQLSIGGNTEAFF. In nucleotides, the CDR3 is TGTGCCACCAGTGATCGGGGACAGTTATCAATCGGTGGGAACACTGAAGCTTTCTTT.